Included here is one TCR beta chain sequence, with context. No antigen is known for it. This sample was taken from a study of cytomegalovirus exposure and HLA in healthy donors. Overall study findings and caveats: Association of a missense DCLRE1C variant with TCR beta V- and J-gene trimming was reported in a later analysis.

This CDR3 has 13 amino acids. Per the germline V gene, CDR1 is MNHNY and CDR2 is SVGAGI (reference sequence). Trimming removed 6 bases at V and 4 bases at J, with 12 bases between. The PCR had 60 Vbeta and 13 Jbeta primers. Sequencing used immunoSEQ multiplex PCR; TCRdb keeps in-frame clones, though not all of them. This table holds 110,000 or so clones, roughly 70% found once. The sequencing sample was made of PBMCs. The source of this sequence is a man between 18 and 35 years old in good health and CMV-seropositive. The rearrangement joins TRBV6-6 to TRBJ1-2, with D unresolved. The DNA of the CDR3 is TGTGCCAGCAGACAACCTGGGAGCTATGGCTACACCTTC. The encoded protein is CASRQPGSYGYTF.